This TCR beta chain came from a study of human T cells and chemical hapten exposure. Specified time point: patch test 2, 6 weeks after DPC sensitization. Treatment denoted: therapeutic diphenylcyclopropenone sensitization with weekly scalp DPC. Points on this clonotype: A clone one base away is much larger, so this may be a read error.

A single record per CDR3 protein comes from TCRdb applying MiXCR to the RACE reads. Of 80,000 to 100,000 distinct CDR3 sequences listed, 9.3% are singletons. The germline CDR1 and CDR2 sequences are MNHNS and SASEGT. The CDR3 has 15 residues. This chain uses TRBV6-1 with TRBJ1-5; D is uncertain. The specimen comprised whole blood, sampled in connection with sensitization to the hapten diphenylcyclopropenone (DPC). This receptor was identified in a woman between 40 and 55 years old with alopecia areata. Some clones in this sample may be carry-over from other donors' samples. The CDR3 nucleotides are TGTACCAGCGAACCAGGCGGTATAAGCAATCAGCCCCAGCATTTT. Protein: CTSEPGGISNQPQHF.